This T cell receptor (beta chain) was identified during a study of blood T cells in healthy people across ages. Study at large: Through template switching, about one barcoded beta molecule was captured per two T cells, as measured in model experiments.

Primed by a sample-barcoded 5' primer and a J-beta primer mix, a second PCR proceeded for about 7 to 11 cycles. A template-switch adaptor that had 12 random nucleotides put a tag on each cDNA molecule. TCRdb re-called the 5' RACE reads with MiXCR, one entry per CDR3 protein. Of about 1 million distinct CDR3 sequences in the sample, around 25% are singletons; the top ten hold 0.65% to 0.75%. The table lists this clonotype with a few counts. This CDR3 is 13 amino acids long. CDR1 and CDR2 from the germline V gene are PRHDT and FYEKMQ (reference sequence). Deletions cut 3 bases from V and 6 bases from J, with 6 bases between. These data were also filed under a second study, of T cells of mothers and their children. That paper notes: The TCR beta CDR3 read count exceeded 8.5 million for each mother and was some 2.7 million for each child.

This TCR was recovered from a girl aged 2-15 years in good health. Sample: blood. V is TRBV13 and J is TRBJ1-6; no firm D call. The CDR3 protein is CASSFLSNSPLHF. CDR3 coding DNA: TGTGCCAGCAGCTTTCTATCTAATTCACCCCTCCACTTT.